This TCR beta chain comes out of a study of cytomegalovirus exposure and HLA in healthy donors. Trimming removed 0 bases from V and 3 bases from J, with 14 bases in between. The CDR3 extends over 17 amino acids. Germline V gives CDR1 ENHRY, CDR2 SYGVKD. This clone has just a few counts. Its specificity is unknown. The PCR was carried out with 60 Vbeta primers and 13 Jbeta primers. TCRdb's table, derived via immunoSEQ multiplex PCR, lists solely in-frame clones and lacks some. Of roughly 150,000 clones listed, approximately 71% are singletons. Study results and caveats: Overall, roughly 150 TCR beta chains were annotated as cytomegalovirus-associated. The study reported that TCR beta sequences accurately predicted HLA-A and HLA-B alleles in most subjects. A likely sequencing artifact accounted for one observed cluster of highly shared sequence variants. HLA alleles were associated with 15,000 to 20,000 TCR beta sequences in a later analysis at 0.05 false discovery rate.

The source is a woman between 18 and 30 years old in good health and CMV-seropositive. Input material: PBMCs. The V and J genes are TRBV10-3 and TRBJ1-4; D not resolved. The CDR3 here is CAISESRVVAANEKLFF. CDR3 nucleotides: TGTGCCATCAGTGAGTCGCGCGTGGTGGCGGCTAATGAAAAACTGTTTTTT.